This T cell receptor beta chain is from a study of T cell responses to AZD1222 COVID-19 vaccine. The CDR3 spans 15 residues. V lost 4 bases to trimming and J lost 0 bases, with 10 bases between them. The germline V gene has CDR1 SEHNR and CDR2 FQNEAQ (reference sequence). The method was immunoSEQ multiplex PCR; TCRdb's version includes in-frame clones alone and lacks a portion of them. The table records 90,000 or so clones, approximately 89% of them present only once. The chain uses TRBV7-9 and TRBJ1-5; D gene ambiguous. This TCR came from an adult who received the AZD1222 COVID-19 vaccine. Sequenced here: peripheral blood, sampled 28 days after the second AZD1222 dose. CDR3 protein: CASSSGSDSNQPQHF. The CDR3, as DNA: TGTGCCAGCAGCTCGGGGAGCGATAGCAATCAGCCCCAGCATTTT.